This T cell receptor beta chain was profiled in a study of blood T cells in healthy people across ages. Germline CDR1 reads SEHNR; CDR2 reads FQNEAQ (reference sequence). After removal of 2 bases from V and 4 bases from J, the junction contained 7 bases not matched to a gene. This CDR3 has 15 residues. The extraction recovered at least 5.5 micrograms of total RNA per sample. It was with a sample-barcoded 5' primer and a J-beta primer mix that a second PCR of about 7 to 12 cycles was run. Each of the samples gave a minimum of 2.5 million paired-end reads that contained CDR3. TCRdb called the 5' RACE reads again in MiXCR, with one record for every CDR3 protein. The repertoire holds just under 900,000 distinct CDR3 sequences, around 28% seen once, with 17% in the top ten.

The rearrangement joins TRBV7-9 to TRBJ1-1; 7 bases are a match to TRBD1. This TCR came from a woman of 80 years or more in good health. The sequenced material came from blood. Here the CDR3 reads CASSLNQGDGTEAFF. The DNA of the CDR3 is TGTGCCAGCAGCTTAAATCAGGGGGATGGCACTGAAGCTTTCTTT. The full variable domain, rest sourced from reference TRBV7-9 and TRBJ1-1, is DTGVSQNPRHKITKRGQNVTFRCDPISEHNRLYWYRQTLGQGPEFLTYFQNEAQLEKSRLLSDRFSAERPKGSFSTLEIQRTEQGDSAMYLCASSLNQGDGTEAFFGQGTRLTVV.